The sequence of this TCR beta chain was determined in a study of T cell repertoires in cytomegalovirus infection. Study results and caveats: Dominant in the ex vivo response were TCR beta clonotypes restricted by HLA-C and specific for CMV.

The germline V gene has CDR1 SGHTA and CDR2 FQGNSA. The V gene end was trimmed by 0 bases and the J gene end by 2 bases; junction bases not matched to a gene: 4. The length of the CDR3 is 15 residues. As for this clonotype: Its antigen remains unidentified.

Each CDR3 protein is one row after TCRdb ran MiXCR on the reads. The sample includes about 85,000 distinct CDR3 sequences, about 45% of them seen just once. This clonotype was obtained from a human donor in good health (CMV status not recorded). Some clones in this sample may be carry-over from other donors' samples. Sequenced here: CD8+ T cells from cultured PBMCs, sampled from culture after CMV antigen stimulation. This sequence joins TRBV7-2 and TRBJ2-7; 7 bases fit TRBD1. The CDR3 is CASSLALDRAYEQYF. In DNA form, the CDR3 reads TGTGCCAGCAGCTTAGCCCTCGACAGGGCCTACGAGCAGTACTTC.